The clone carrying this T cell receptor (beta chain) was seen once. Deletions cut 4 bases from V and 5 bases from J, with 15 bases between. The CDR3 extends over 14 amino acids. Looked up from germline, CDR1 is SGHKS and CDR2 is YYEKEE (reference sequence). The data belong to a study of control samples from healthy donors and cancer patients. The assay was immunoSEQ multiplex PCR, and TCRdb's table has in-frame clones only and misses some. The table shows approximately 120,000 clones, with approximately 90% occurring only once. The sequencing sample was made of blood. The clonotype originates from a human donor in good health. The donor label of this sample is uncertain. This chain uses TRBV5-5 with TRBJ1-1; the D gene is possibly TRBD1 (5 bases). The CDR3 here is CASSRVQGGTEAFF. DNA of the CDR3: TGTGCCAGCAGCAGAGTTCAGGGAGGGACTGAAGCTTTCTTT.